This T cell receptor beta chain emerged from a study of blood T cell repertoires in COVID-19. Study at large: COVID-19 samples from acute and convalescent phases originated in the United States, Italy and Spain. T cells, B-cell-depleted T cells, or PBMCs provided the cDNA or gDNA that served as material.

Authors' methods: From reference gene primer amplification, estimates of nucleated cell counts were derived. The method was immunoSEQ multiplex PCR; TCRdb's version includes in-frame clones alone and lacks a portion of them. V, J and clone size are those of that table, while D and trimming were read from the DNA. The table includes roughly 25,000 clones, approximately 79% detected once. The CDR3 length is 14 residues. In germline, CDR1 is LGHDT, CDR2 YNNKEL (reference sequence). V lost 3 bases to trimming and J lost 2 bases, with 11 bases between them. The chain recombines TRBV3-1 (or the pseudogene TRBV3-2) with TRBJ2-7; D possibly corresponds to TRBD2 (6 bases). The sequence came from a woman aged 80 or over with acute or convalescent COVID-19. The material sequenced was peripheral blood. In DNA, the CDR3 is TGTGCCAGCAGCCAGCATAGCGGCACCTACGAGCAGTACTTC. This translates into CASSQHSGTYEQYF.